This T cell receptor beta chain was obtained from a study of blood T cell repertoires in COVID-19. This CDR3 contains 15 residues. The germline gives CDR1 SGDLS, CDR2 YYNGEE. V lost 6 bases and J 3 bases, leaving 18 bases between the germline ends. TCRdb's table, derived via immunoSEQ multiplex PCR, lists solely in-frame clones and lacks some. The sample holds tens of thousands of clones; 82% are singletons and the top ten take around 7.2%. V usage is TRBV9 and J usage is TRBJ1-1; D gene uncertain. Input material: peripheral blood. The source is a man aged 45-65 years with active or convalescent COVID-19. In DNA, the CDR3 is TGTGCCAGCACCGAGGGAAAGGACGGGTACACTGAAGCTTTCTTT. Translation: CASTEGKDGYTEAFF. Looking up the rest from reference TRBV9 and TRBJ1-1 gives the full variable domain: DSGVTQTPKHLITATGQRVTLRCSPRSGDLSVYWYQQSLDQGLQFLIQYYNGEERAKGNILERFSAQQFPDLHSELNLSSLELGDSALYFCASTEGKDGYTEAFFGQGTRLTVV.